What follows are 9 T cell receptor beta chains derived from one specimen sequenced in a study of T-cell reconstitution after alpha-beta-depleted transplantation in children. Study-wide points: Counts and diversity of T cells one year after transplant came mostly from newly produced T cells.

The library targeted TCRbeta and was prepared with unique molecular identifiers. Using its own MiXCR run on the PCR reads, TCRdb lists one record per CDR3 protein. The sample has 330,000 or so distinct CDR3 sequences; over 7% are singletons. No cognate antigen is known for these TCRs. Here the sequenced sample was peripheral blood, taken 360 days after TCRalphabeta/CD19-depleted stem cell transplant. Receptors originate from a female patient between 2 and 15 years old who had a stem cell transplant for Fanconi anemia, so the T cells may come from the graft donor.

The chain couples TRBV20-1 to TRBJ1-2; tentatively, D is TRBD1 (6 bases). The CDR3 has 13 amino acids. Between the trimmed V and J ends, which lost 5 bases and 6 bases, there was a span of 16 bases. From germline, CDR1 is DFQATT and CDR2 SNEGSKA (reference sequence). The CDR3 spells CSAPPGGRDGYTF. The DNA for the CDR3 is TGCAGTGCTCCCCCCGGGGGCAGGGATGGCTACACCTTC.

The sample holds a few counts of this clonotype. The chain has TRBV7-7 and TRBJ2-1; 9 positions agree with TRBD2. The CDR3 sequence is 15 residues long. Germline CDR1 SSHAT, CDR2 FNYEAQ (reference sequence). The J segment lost 7 bases and the V segment lost 8 bases, leaving 12 bases of the junction unmatched. CDR3: CASFRSGSLRNEQFF. CDR3 coding DNA: TGTGCCAGCTTCCGTAGCGGGAGTCTAAGGAATGAGCAGTTCTTC.

This clonotype was picked up many times. The chain joins TRBV15 to TRBJ2-3; D gene ambiguous. Germline V gene sequence: CDR1 LNHNV, CDR2 YYDKDF (reference sequence). This CDR3 has 15 residues. The ends were cut back, 0 bases at V and 2 bases at J, with 9 bases in the middle. As DNA, the CDR3 is TGTGCCACCAGCAGAGATGGGCAGCTCACAGATACGCAGTATTTT. Translation gives CATSRDGQLTDTQYF.

This clonotype occurred many times. V gene TRBV3-1 combines with J gene TRBJ2-5; 7 bases fit TRBD2. J gave up 0 bases and V 6 bases, and 10 bases lay outside the gene matches. This CDR3 has 16 residues. The germline V gene has CDR1 LGHDT and CDR2 YNNKEL (reference sequence). The CDR3 is CASSRDYRPYQETQYF. In nucleotides, the CDR3 is TGTGCCAGCAGTCGGGACTACCGACCGTACCAAGAGACCCAGTACTTC.

This clonotype was detected a few times. The V gene is TRBV5-1, the J gene TRBJ2-7; the D is unclear. There are 20 residues in the CDR3. V lost 1 base to trimming and J lost 0 bases, with 26 bases between them. The V gene's germline CDR1 is SGHRS and CDR2 YFSETQ. This CDR3 reads CASSLKAVAGSFVFSYEQYF. The CDR3 coding sequence is TGCGCCAGCAGCTTGAAGGCCGTGGCAGGTTCGTTTGTATTCTCCTACGAGCAGTACTTC.

In this sample, this clonotype turned up many times. V is TRBV24-1 and J is TRBJ2-3; a possible D gene is TRBD2 (5 bases). The germline gives CDR1 KGHDR, CDR2 SFDVKD. V shed 4 bases and J shed 0 bases, with 13 bases lying between them. The CDR3 length is 16 residues. CDR3 sequence: CATSDHDRTSTDTQYF. CDR3 nucleotide sequence: TGTGCCACCAGTGACCACGATCGGACTAGCACAGATACGCAGTATTTT.

This clonotype was seen repeatedly, ten times or more. The rearrangement joins TRBV20-1 to TRBJ2-2, with D maybe TRBD2 (6 bases). Per germline, CDR1 DFQATT and CDR2 SNEGSKA (reference sequence). The V end was cut by 3 bases, the J end by 1 base, with 6 bases between. This CDR3 region has 13 residues. The CDR3 region is CSASGGNTGELFF. The CDR3 DNA follows: TGCAGTGCTAGCGGGGGGAACACCGGGGAGCTGTTTTTT.

This clonotype was observed at least ten times. V is TRBV28 and J is TRBJ2-7; 8 nucleotides align to TRBD1. V was pared by 6 bases and J by 7 bases, with 23 bases of the junction left unmatched. CDR1 MDHEN and CDR2 SYDVKM come from the germline V gene. The CDR3 totals 18 residues. CDR3 coding DNA: TGTGCCAGCAGCCCCCCACTCTCAGGGGGCCCAGGATCGGGTGAGCAGTACTTC. Its translation is CASSPPLSGGPGSGEQYF.

This clonotype was observed many times. This chain uses TRBV6-1 with TRBJ1-2, with D perhaps matching TRBD1 (5 bases). The CDR3 is 13 residues long. V shed 3 bases and J shed 3 bases, with 8 bases lying between them. CDR1 MNHNS and CDR2 SASEGT come from the germline V gene. CDR3 in DNA: TGTGCCAGCAGTGACAGGGTGGACTATGGCTACACCTTC. Its protein is CASSDRVDYGYTF.